The 19 T cell receptor beta chains given below trace back to one sample, sequenced in a study of blood T cells in healthy people across ages. Through a sample-barcoded 5' primer and a J-beta primer mix, a second PCR was run for 7 to 11 cycles. Each CDR3 protein gets one entry after TCRdb re-called the 5' RACE reads with MiXCR. This table has about 1.6 million distinct CDR3 sequences, roughly 32% appearing once. Sequenced material: blood. The source is a woman younger than 45 in good health.

The chain uses TRBV7-9 and TRBJ2-7; D remains unclear. Germline V gives CDR1 SEHNR, CDR2 FQNEAQ (reference sequence). V lost 4 bases and J lost 3, with 16 bases in between. The CDR3 is 15 amino acids. The CDR3 loop is CASSSPQSVGYEQYF. The CDR3 DNA is TGTGCCAGCAGCTCTCCTCAATCGGTGGGCTACGAGCAGTACTTC.

Regarding this clonotype: One end of the junction is discordant with germline, which a read error may explain. This rearrangement joins TRBV4-2 to TRBJ2-5; TRBD1 agrees at 9 bases. The CDR3 is 14 residues long. The germline CDR1 and CDR2 sequences are LGHNA and YNFKEQ. CDR3 sequence (DNA): TGTACCAGCAGCCCGAATACAGGGGGCGAGACCCAGTACTTC. This codes for CTSSPNTGGETQYF.

This clonotype came up a few times. The chain uses TRBV7-3 and TRBJ1-1; D remains unclear. Germline V lookup: CDR1 SGHTA, CDR2 FQGTGA. V lost 6 bases to trimming and J lost 7 bases, with 15 bases between them. The CDR3 loop spans 13 amino acids. As DNA, the CDR3 is TGTGCCAGCAGTATACGAAATGGCGGTGAAGCTTTCTTT. Protein sequence: CASSIRNGGEAFF.

This sequence joins TRBV27 and TRBJ2-7; TRBD1 matches 9 bases. V was pared by 5 bases and J by 0 bases, with 8 bases of the junction left unmatched. This CDR3 region has 16 residues. From germline, CDR1 is MNHEY and CDR2 SMNVEV (reference sequence). The CDR3 reads CASSGTGTGFSYEQYF. CDR3 DNA sequence: TGTGCCAGCAGTGGGACCGGGACAGGGTTCTCCTACGAGCAGTACTTC.

There are a few counts of this clonotype. This sequence joins TRBV13 and TRBJ2-3; TRBD1 might be the D (5 bases). The CDR3 sequence is 15 residues long. The V gene's germline CDR1 is PRHDT and CDR2 FYEKMQ (reference sequence). Trimming took off 3 bases at V and 0 bases at J, with 10 bases between the two ends. CDR3 in DNA: TGTGCCAGCAGCTTTCAGACAGCTAGCACAGATACGCAGTATTTT. Its protein is CASSFQTASTDTQYF.

The chain links TRBV5-1 to TRBJ2-2; no reliable D call. Germline V gives CDR1 SGHRS, CDR2 YFSETQ. The CDR3 runs 14 residues. Trimming removed 1 base at V and 9 bases at J, with 13 bases between. The CDR3 region is CASSLQAAGRELFF. The DNA of the CDR3 is TGCGCCAGCAGCTTGCAGGCGGCAGGCAGGGAGCTGTTTTTT.

The V call is TRBV5-1, the J call TRBJ2-3, with 11 bases fitting TRBD2. Germline CDR1 reads SGHRS; CDR2 reads YFSETQ. The CDR3 is 18 residues long. V was clipped by 4 bases and J by 3 bases; unmatched bases: 13. The CDR3 region has the DNA TGCGCCAGCAGCCCGGGCATAGCGGGGGGGAGAGGAACAGATACGCAGTATTTT. Amino acid sequence: CASSPGIAGGRGTDTQYF.

The gene calls are TRBV7-9 and TRBJ1-2; D is ambiguous. The ends were cut back, 5 bases at V and 1 base at J, with 11 bases in the middle. This CDR3 comprises 14 residues. Germline CDR1 is SEHNR and CDR2 is FQNEAQ (reference sequence). The CDR3 sequence: CASSPYADNYGYTF. As DNA, the CDR3 is TGTGCCAGCAGCCCATATGCGGATAACTATGGCTACACCTTC.

In its sample, this clonotype was seen a few times. This chain joins TRBV28 and TRBJ1-1, with D unclear. This CDR3 spans 14 amino acids. Trimming left V 1 base short and J 9 bases short, with 15 bases between. The V gene's germline CDR1 is MDHEN and CDR2 SYDVKM. The CDR3 here is CASSLFSGNQQAFF. In DNA form, the CDR3 reads TGTGCCAGCAGTTTATTCTCCGGGAACCAGCAAGCTTTCTTT.

The gene calls are TRBV11-1 and TRBJ2-3; 9 nucleotides match TRBD2. Germline loops: CDR1 SGHAT, CDR2 FQDESV (reference sequence). The CDR3 runs 15 residues. V was clipped by 3 bases and J by 7 bases; unmatched bases: 8. Here the CDR3 DNA reads TGTGCCAGCAGCTTTCGGCGGGGGGGCCACTATACGCAGTATTTT. It specifies CASSFRRGGHYTQYF.

The chain employs TRBV11-2 and TRBJ2-5; D possibly corresponds to TRBD2 (5 bases). This CDR3 is built from 14 residues. Germline V gene sequence: CDR1 SGHAT, CDR2 FQNNGV. The V gene lost 1 base and the J gene lost 5 bases, with 11 bases spanning the gap. CDR3 DNA sequence: TGTGCCAGCAGCTTAGGGGAACTAGTTGAGACCCAGTACTTC. The encoded protein is CASSLGELVETQYF.

This clonotype was picked up a small number of times. The chain couples TRBV20-1 to TRBJ2-7, with D uncertain. Trimming pared 4 bases from V and 0 bases from J, leaving 13 bases between. The CDR3 consists of 14 residues. The V gene's germline CDR1 is DFQATT and CDR2 SNEGSKA (reference sequence). The CDR3 reads CSATHTTFSYEQYF. In nucleotides, the CDR3 is TGCAGTGCTACCCATACAACTTTCTCCTACGAGCAGTACTTC.

This chain joins TRBV2 and TRBJ2-4, with 12 bases identical to TRBD2. The germline V gene has CDR1 SNHLY and CDR2 FYNNEI. The CDR3 spans 21 residues. The V segment lost 5 bases and the J segment 8 bases; nucleotides outside the gene matches: 25. CDR3 coding DNA: TGTGCCAGCAGTCCACCCCCCACCCTGACTAGCGGGGGACGCAACGCGGACATTCAGTACTTC. This translates into CASSPPPTLTSGGRNADIQYF.

This clonotype has more than one count but fewer than ten. V is TRBV7-9 and J is TRBJ2-5, with unresolved D. V lost 6 bases and J 6 bases, leaving 14 bases between the germline ends. The CDR3 is 13 amino acids. The germline CDR1 and CDR2 sequences are SEHNR and FQNEAQ (reference sequence). CDR3 DNA: TGTGCCAGCAGTCTCGCAGGAGTAAAGACCCAGTACTTC. Amino acid sequence: CASSLAGVKTQYF.

This sequence joins TRBV7-2 and TRBJ2-2; 8 bases map to TRBD2. Trimming at V came to 9 bases and at J to 4 bases, leaving 16 bases not matched to a gene. The CDR3 length is 17 residues. Germline V lookup: CDR1 SGHTA, CDR2 FQGNSA. The CDR3 DNA is TGTGCCAGTAGATCGGGACTAGTATACTCGAGCACCGGGGAGCTGTTTTTT. It encodes CASRSGLVYSSTGELFF.

The chain employs TRBV3-1 and TRBJ2-5; either TRBD1 or TRBD2 may fit D (5 bases each). CDR1 LGHDT and CDR2 YNNKEL come from the germline V gene (reference sequence). The CDR3 is 15 amino acids. V gave up 8 bases and J gave up 2 bases, with 18 bases separating them. The CDR3 DNA follows: TGTGCCAGCGGCCCTCCGAGGGGAACACAAGAGACCCAGTACTTC. The encoded protein is CASGPPRGTQETQYF.

The rearrangement uses TRBV5-6 and TRBJ2-3; TRBD2 matches at 12 bases. Trimming removed 1 base from V and 3 bases from J; junction bases left unmatched: 6. This CDR3 has 17 amino acids. Germline V gene sequence: CDR1 SGHDT, CDR2 YYEEEE. CDR3 sequence reads: CASSLTLAGGETDTQYF. In DNA, the CDR3 is TGTGCCAGCAGCTTGACTCTAGCGGGAGGGGAGACAGATACGCAGTATTTT. Looking up the rest from reference TRBV5-6 and TRBJ2-3 gives the full variable domain: DAGVTQSPTHLIKTRGQQVTLRCSPKSGHDTVSWYQQALGQGPQFIFQYYEEEERQRGNFPDRFSGHQFPNYSSELNVNALLLGDSALYLCASSLTLAGGETDTQYFGPGTRLTVL.

This clonotype was counted between two and nine times. The genes are TRBV7-9 and TRBJ2-4; weak D call: TRBD1 (5 bases). The CDR3 is made up of 17 amino acids. Germline assignment: CDR1 SEHNR and CDR2 FQNEAQ (reference sequence). V was cut by 0 bases and J by 0 bases, with 12 bases left in between. The CDR3 spells CASSLALTGLAKNIQYF. The CDR3 region has the DNA TGTGCCAGCAGCTTAGCGCTTACAGGTCTAGCCAAAAACATTCAGTACTTC. Full variable domain (missing parts from reference TRBV7-9 and TRBJ2-4): DTGVSQNPRHKITKRGQNVTFRCDPISEHNRLYWYRQTLGQGPEFLTYFQNEAQLEKSRLLSDRFSAERPKGSFSTLEIQRTEQGDSAMYLCASSLALTGLAKNIQYFGAGTRLSVL.

Comments on this clonotype: Given a much more abundant clone one base away, this may be a read error. This chain uses TRBV20-1 with TRBJ2-7; either TRBD1 or TRBD2 may fit D (5 bases each). Per the germline V gene, CDR1 is DFQATT and CDR2 is SNEGSKA (reference sequence). Trimming took off 5 bases at V and 5 bases at J, with 16 bases between the two ends. This CDR3 comprises 13 residues. The CDR3 region is CSAPLQGDHEQYF. The CDR3 nucleotides read TGCAGTGCTCCCCTTCAGGGAGACCACGAGCAGTACTTC.